These T cell receptor beta chains were read from a single sample in a study of control samples from healthy donors and cancer patients. Here immunoSEQ multiplex PCR was the method, and the copy in TCRdb shows in-frame clones only, minus some. The profile shows 60,000 to 85,000 clones, 92% of them singletons. Sequenced input: blood. The receptor set was obtained from a woman in her sixties or seventies in good health. Each CDR3 is given with its conserved first and last residue. Each record gives: clone size, D gene, V gene, J gene, CDR3 DNA, CDR3 protein. D genes are given only for firm matches. Size is omitted from some rows. Given values are once, few, many or a class for expanded clones.

.	.	TRBV5-4	TRBJ2-7	TGTGCCAGCAGGCGACTCGGGGGTCGCGAGCAGTACTTC	CASRRLGGREQYF
.	TRBD1	TRBV27	TRBJ1-5	TGTGCCAGCAGTTTACGACAGGGTGTCCAGCCCCAGCATTTT	CASSLRQGVQPQHF
.	TRBD1	TRBV28	TRBJ2-1	TGTGCCAGCAGCGGGACAGGGGCAAACTACAATGAGCAGTTCTTC	CASSGTGANYNEQFF
.	.	TRBV18	TRBJ1-2	TGTGCCAGCTCACCCGAGGGACTTCGCCTCTTCGGCTACACCTTC	CASSPEGLRLFGYTF
.	TRBD1	TRBV7-9	TRBJ1-3	TGTGCCAGCAGCCGGGACAGCATTGGGGCTGGAAACACCATATATTTT	CASSRDSIGAGNTIYF
once	TRBD2	TRBV30	TRBJ2-1	TGTGCCTGGATAAGGACTAGCGGGAGTGCGTGGTACAATGAGCAGTTCTTC	CAWIRTSGSAWYNEQFF
.	TRBD1	TRBV28	TRBJ2-7	TGTGCCAGCAGTATTCGACAGGGGAGGAACGAGCAGTACTTC	CASSIRQGRNEQYF
.	.	TRBV29-1	TRBJ1-6	TGCAGCGCCCGATCCCGCGGGGAAAATTCACCCCTCCACTTT	CSARSRGENSPLHF
.	TRBD1	TRBV28	TRBJ1-2	TGTGCCAGCAGGCCACAGGGGCGACTCTATGGCTACACCTTC	CASRPQGRLYGYTF
once	.	TRBV4-1	TRBJ1-3	TGCGCCAGCAGCCAATCTCGAGTTGGAGGAAACACCATATATTTT	CASSQSRVGGNTIYF
.	TRBD1	TRBV5-1	TRBJ2-5	TGCGCCAGCAGCTCCACCGGGACAGAAGAGACCCAGTACTTC	CASSSTGTEETQYF
.	.	TRBV7-9	TRBJ1-5	TGTGCCAGCAGCCTATCAGACTCATATCAGCCCCAGCATTTT	CASSLSDSYQPQHF
.	.	TRBV5-3	TRBJ1-2	TGTGCCAGAAGCTTGGCTTGTCAGATCTATGGCTACACCTTC	CARSLACQIYGYTF
once	.	TRBV27	TRBJ2-7	TGTGCCAGCAGTTTATATGGGGCAGGTACCTACGAGCAGTACTTC	CASSLYGAGTYEQYF
.	.	TRBV27	TRBJ2-7	TGTGCCAGCAGTTTACGGGGGGCTCGGTACGAGCAGTACTTC	CASSLRGARYEQYF
.	.	TRBV3-1/TRBV3-2	TRBJ2-7	TGTGCCAGCAGCCAGGACGGTGCCTACGAGCAGTACTTC	CASSQDGAYEQYF
.	.	TRBV5-1	TRBJ2-2	TGCGCCAGCAGCCCACGTGTCAGCCACTTTAACACCGGGGAGCTGTTTTTT	CASSPRVSHFNTGELFF
.	.	TRBV5-1	TRBJ1-1	TGCGCCAGCAGCCCTTATGGGACGGCTGAAGCTTTCTTT	CASSPYGTAEAFF
.	TRBD2	TRBV7-6	TRBJ2-3	TGTGCCAGCAGCTTAAGCGGGGTATTCGGAGATACGCAGTATTTT	CASSLSGVFGDTQYF
.	TRBD1	TRBV6-1	TRBJ1-5	TGTGCCAGCAGTGGACAGGGGAGCAATCAGCCCCAGCATTTT	CASSGQGSNQPQHF
.	TRBD2	TRBV7-2	TRBJ2-5	TGTGCCAGCAGCCCCATGACTAGCGGGAGGGAGAAAGAGACCCAGTACTTC	CASSPMTSGREKETQYF
.	TRBD1	TRBV10-3	TRBJ2-2	TGTGCCATCAGTGAGCGACAGGGGGCAATGAACACCGGGGAGCTGTTTTTT	CAISERQGAMNTGELFF
.	.	TRBV19	TRBJ2-7	TGTGCCAGTAGCCCAGACACCTACGAGCAGTACTTC	CASSPDTYEQYF
.	TRBD1	TRBV2	TRBJ1-5	TGTGCCAGTAGGGGGGCAGGGGGCGGGGAGCCCCAGCATTTT	CASRGAGGGEPQHF
.	TRBD2	TRBV29-1	TRBJ2-7	TGCAGCGGATTGACTAGCGGGAGTTCCGACGAGCAGTACTTC	CSGLTSGSSDEQYF
.	.	TRBV6-5	TRBJ1-1	TGTGCCAGCAGTTACTCGCTCGGGGGCACTGAAGCTTTCTTT	CASSYSLGGTEAFF
once	.	TRBV3-1/TRBV3-2	TRBJ1-2	TGTGCCAGCCGTCGTTCGGCTAACTATGGCTACACCTTC	CASRRSANYGYTF
.	TRBD1	TRBV6-5	TRBJ2-7	TGTGCCAGCAGGAATCCGGGACAGGGGACATACGAGCAGTACTTC	CASRNPGQGTYEQYF
.	.	TRBV7-9	TRBJ2-7	TGTGCCAGCAGCTTATCCAGGAGTTACGAGCAGTACTTC	CASSLSRSYEQYF
.	.	TRBV7-9	TRBJ2-5	TGTGCCAGCAGCTTAGTGCTCCAAGAGACCCAGTACTTC	CASSLVLQETQYF
.	.	TRBV28	TRBJ2-5	TGTGCCAGCAGTATACGGACCTCGGAGACCCAGTACTTC	CASSIRTSETQYF
.	.	TRBV11-2	TRBJ1-1	TGTGCCAGCAGCTTAGATCGTTGGGGGGTGAACACTGAAGCTTTCTTT	CASSLDRWGVNTEAFF
.	TRBD1	TRBV15	TRBJ1-5	TGTGCCACCAGCCGGGACAGGGGGCAGGAGCCCCAGCATTTT	CATSRDRGQEPQHF
.	TRBD1	TRBV6-5	TRBJ1-2	TGTGCCAGCAGACCAGACAGGGGCGACGTATATGGCTACACCTTC	CASRPDRGDVYGYTF
.	.	TRBV7-9	TRBJ1-6	TGTGCCAGCAGCTTACGCAGCGAGAATTCACCCCTCCACTTT	CASSLRSENSPLHF
once	.	TRBV7-8	TRBJ1-5	TGTGCCAGCAGGGGGGACGGTCAGCCCCAGCATTTT	CASRGDGQPQHF
.	.	TRBV7-2	TRBJ1-5	TGTGCCAGCAGCTTAGGGTCAGGGTCTAGGAGCAATCAGCCCCAGCATTTT	CASSLGSGSRSNQPQHF
once	.	TRBV2	TRBJ2-1	TGTGCCAGCAGTTCAGTTGCGTACAATGAGCAGTTCTTC	CASSSVAYNEQFF
.	TRBD2	TRBV10-1	TRBJ2-3	TGCGCCTCGGGACCCGGGAGGGGCCCCATGAGAGATACGCAGTATTTT	CASGPGRGPMRDTQYF
.	TRBD2	TRBV15	TRBJ2-7	TGTGCCACCAGCAGAGTAACTAGCGGGAGTCACGAGCAGTACTTC	CATSRVTSGSHEQYF
once	TRBD1	TRBV20-1	TRBJ2-6	TGCAGTGCTAGTAGGGGGCTTCAGTCTGGGGCCAACGTCCTGACTTTC	CSASRGLQSGANVLTF
.	TRBD2	TRBV10-3	TRBJ2-1	TGTGCCATCAGTGAGTTCCCGCCGAGCGGGGGCTACAATGAGCAGTTCTTC	CAISEFPPSGGYNEQFF
.	.	TRBV5-1	TRBJ2-1	TGCGCCAGCAGCTTGGGGAGCTCCTACAATGAGCAGTTCTTC	CASSLGSSYNEQFF
.	.	TRBV25-1	TRBJ2-3	TGTGCCAGCAGCGGAACGGGCACAGATACGCAGTATTTT	CASSGTGTDTQYF